This passage covers 20 T cell receptor beta chains from one sample sequenced in a study of cytomegalovirus exposure and HLA in healthy donors. 13 Jbeta primers and 60 Vbeta primers were used for the PCR. Clones were sequenced by immunoSEQ multiplex PCR, and TCRdb holds only the in-frame ones, with some missing. The sample records roughly 44,000 clones, 81% being singletons. Sequencing was performed on PBMCs. These receptors came from a man aged 50 to 59 in good health and CMV-seronegative.

The chain employs TRBV28 and TRBJ2-3, with D tentatively TRBD2 (5 bases). Germline CDR1 and CDR2: MDHEN and SYDVKM. This CDR3 region has 16 residues. V shed 6 bases and J shed 1 base, with 17 bases lying between them. CDR3 sequence reads: CASREYRGSGTDTQYF. CDR3 nucleotide sequence: TGTGCCAGCAGAGAGTATCGGGGATCTGGCACAGATACGCAGTATTTT.

The chain is built from TRBV19 and TRBJ2-4, with 7 nucleotides matching TRBD2. The CDR3 runs 13 residues. From germline, CDR1 is LNHDA and CDR2 SQIVND (reference sequence). The trim removed 1 base at V and 10 bases at J, leaving 4 bases unmatched. The CDR3 coding sequence is TGTGCCAGTAGTATAGTTCTTAGCGGGATTCAGTACTTC. The encoded protein is CASSIVLSGIQYF.

This clone was picked up one time. A junction boundary mismatches the germline segment, possibly from a read error. The chain has TRBV11-1 and TRBJ2-7; TRBD1 or TRBD2 may be the D gene (5 bases each). Germline CDR1 is SGHAT and CDR2 is FQDESV (reference sequence). The CDR3 contains 13 residues. The CDR3 region has the DNA TGTGCCAGCAGCCTAGCAGGGAGCTACGAGCAGTACTTC. This encodes CASSLAGSYEQYF.

This chain links TRBV27 with TRBJ1-5; TRBD1 is a possible D gene (6 bases). The CDR3 runs 16 residues. V lost 0 bases to trimming and J lost 3 bases, with 12 bases between them. In germline, CDR1 is MNHEY, CDR2 SMNVEV (reference sequence). The CDR3 is CASSLSGGGVNQPQHF. The DNA of the CDR3 is TGTGCCAGCAGTTTATCAGGTGGGGGCGTCAATCAGCCCCAGCATTTT.

This chain connects TRBV10-3 to TRBJ1-3, with a weak D call TRBD1 (6 bases). Trimming left V 7 bases short and J 5 bases short, with 12 bases between. Germline V gene data show CDR1 as ENHRY and CDR2 as SYGVKD. This CDR3 spans 13 amino acids. This CDR3 reads CAIKGDLRNTIYF. The CDR3 bases are TGTGCCATCAAGGGGGATCTTCGAAACACCATATATTTT.

This chain links TRBV9 with TRBJ2-2; TRBD1 aligns across 8 bases. Germline CDR1 SGDLS, CDR2 YYNGEE. V lost 3 bases and J lost 4; bases outside the gene matches: 8. The CDR3 contains 16 residues. The CDR3 is CASSAGQGGSTGELFF. DNA for the CDR3: TGTGCCAGCAGCGCTGGACAGGGAGGTAGCACCGGGGAGCTGTTTTTT.

V and J are TRBV14 and TRBJ2-1; tentative D call: TRBD2 (6 bases). Trimming shortened V by 1 base and J by 6 bases, and 13 bases separated the two germline ends. The CDR3 is 15 residues long. The V gene's germline CDR1 is SGHDN and CDR2 FVKESK. The CDR3 sequence: CASSQAGTALNEQFF. CDR3 DNA sequence: TGTGCCAGCAGCCAAGCCGGGACTGCTCTCAATGAGCAGTTCTTC. Based on the CDR3 plus reference TRBV14 and TRBJ2-1, the full variable domain is EAGVTQFPSHSVIEKGQTVTLRCDPISGHDNLYWYRRVMGKEIKFLLHFVKESKQDESGMPNNRFLAERTGGTYSTLKVQPAELEDSGVYFCASSQAGTALNEQFFGPGTRLTVL.

Concerning this clone: Germline is not matched at one junction end, which may reflect a read error. This chain uses TRBV7-9 with TRBJ1-1; a possible D gene is TRBD1 (6 bases). Germline V gives CDR1 SEHNR, CDR2 FQNEAQ (reference sequence). The CDR3 spans 15 residues. CDR3 nucleotide sequence: TGTTCCAGCAGCTTAGGGGGGGACGGAAACACTGAAGCTTTCTTT. Translating it yields CSSSLGGDGNTEAFF.

CDR3 protein: CASSEGISSDPDTQYF. The CDR3 DNA is TGTGCCAGCAGTGAAGGGATCTCTAGCGATCCAGATACGCAGTATTTT. J is TRBJ2-3 and V is TRBV2; perhaps TRBD2 as D (6 bases). The germline V gene has CDR1 SNHLY and CDR2 FYNNEI. Trimming left V 1 base short and J 4 bases short, with 15 bases between. This CDR3 has 16 residues.

The chain joins TRBV11-2 to TRBJ2-7, with a weak D call TRBD2 (6 bases). This CDR3 contains 15 residues. Germline CDR1 reads SGHAT; CDR2 reads FQNNGV. Trimming pared 5 bases from V and 4 bases from J, leaving 18 bases between. CDR3 loop: CASSALVRGMYEQYF. The CDR3 region has the DNA TGTGCCAGCAGCGCTCTAGTTCGGGGGATGTACGAGCAGTACTTC.

The chain carries TRBV5-5 and TRBJ2-5; D not resolved. The J call may not be correct, given that the DNA end is closer to TRBJ2-7. The CDR3 has 13 amino acids. The V gene's germline CDR1 is SGHKS and CDR2 YYEKEE (reference sequence). The chain's CDR3 is CASSLSRDYEQYF. The CDR3 bases are TGTGCCAGCAGCTTGTCCAGAGACTACGAGCAGTACTTC.

The table lists this clone with a few counts. The gene calls are TRBV6-6 and TRBJ2-7; D ambiguous. CDR1 and CDR2 from the germline V gene are MNHNY and SVGAGI (reference sequence). V was clipped by 2 bases and J by 4 bases, with 12 bases between them. The CDR3 is 14 residues long. The CDR3 reads CASSYGHDSYEQYF. The CDR3, as DNA: TGTGCCAGCAGTTACGGGCACGATAGTTACGAGCAGTACTTC.

This chain joins TRBV6-5 and TRBJ1-6, with D possibly matching TRBD1 (6 bases). Germline CDR1 MNHEY, CDR2 SVGAGI. V dropped 8 bases and J dropped 0 bases, with 8 bases sitting between them. The CDR3 runs 14 residues. The CDR3 coding sequence is TGTGCCAGCGGGGGCAGCTCCTATAATTCACCCCTCCACTTT. It encodes CASGGSSYNSPLHF.

The rearrangement uses TRBV9 and TRBJ2-3, with a tentative D call TRBD2 (5 bases). Germline V gene lookup returns CDR1 SGDLS and CDR2 YYNGEE. The CDR3 sequence is 17 residues long. V lost 0 bases to trimming and J lost 0 bases, with 14 bases between them. The CDR3 nucleotides read TGTGCCAGCAGCGTAGATGTTGGCGGGCTGAGCACAGATACGCAGTATTTT. This encodes CASSVDVGGLSTDTQYF. The variable domain in full, completed from reference TRBV9 and TRBJ2-3, reads DSGVTQTPKHLITATGQRVTLRCSPRSGDLSVYWYQQSLDQGLQFLIQYYNGEERAKGNILERFSAQQFPDLHSELNLSSLELGDSALYFCASSVDVGGLSTDTQYFGPGTRLTVL.

The chain employs TRBV27 and TRBJ2-7, with D possibly TRBD2 on 6 matching bases. Germline CDR1 MNHEY, CDR2 SMNVEV (reference sequence). V gave up 6 bases and J gave up 0 bases, with 18 bases separating them. The CDR3 has 16 amino acids. The CDR3 loop reads CASSQGGGENSYEQYF. The CDR3, as DNA: TGTGCCAGCAGCCAAGGTGGCGGGGAAAACTCCTACGAGCAGTACTTC.

CDR3 in amino acids: CASSYGLNQPQHF. In DNA form, the CDR3 reads TGTGCCAGCAGTTACGGGCTCAATCAGCCCCAGCATTTT. The V gene is TRBV6-5, the J gene TRBJ1-5; D gene uncertain. Germline-derived CDR1 and CDR2 are MNHEY and SVGAGI. V was pared by 2 bases and J by 3 bases, with 5 bases between. This CDR3 contains 13 residues.

This clone has a handful of counts. This chain's CDR3 is CASSQGFGDSPLHF. The CDR3 DNA reads as TGTGCCAGCTCGCAGGGGTTCGGGGATTCACCCCTCCACTTT. The chain has TRBV18 and TRBJ1-6; D is possibly TRBD1 (6 bases). V was shortened by 6 bases and J by 8 bases, with 14 bases between the two germline ends. CDR1 KGHSH and CDR2 LQKENI come from the germline V gene. The CDR3 length is 14 residues.

The V and J genes are TRBV5-6 and TRBJ2-6, with D possibly being TRBD1 (5 bases). Germline values: CDR1 SGHDT, CDR2 YYEEEE. The V and J ends lost 0 bases and 0 bases respectively, with 10 bases between them. The CDR3 length is 17 residues. The CDR3: CASSLAGPSSGANVLTF. CDR3 DNA sequence: TGTGCCAGCAGCTTGGCAGGGCCGAGCTCTGGGGCCAACGTCCTGACTTTC.

The rearrangement uses TRBV5-4 and TRBJ1-3; D is unresolved. Deletions cut 0 bases from V and 2 bases from J, with 6 bases between. Germline CDR1 and CDR2: SGHNT and YYREEE (reference sequence). The CDR3 extends over 14 amino acids. CDR3 nucleotides: TGTGCCAGCAGCTTGGACAAAACTGGAAACACCATATATTTT. It codes for CASSLDKTGNTIYF.

CDR3 sequence reads: CASSYEGGTQYF. In nucleotides, the CDR3 is TGCGCCAGCAGCTATGAAGGGGGGACCCAGTACTTC. The V and J genes are TRBV5-1 and TRBJ2-5, with D perhaps matching TRBD1 (6 bases). This CDR3 is 12 amino acids long. CDR1 is SGHRS, CDR2 YFSETQ, per germline. Trimming left V 3 bases short and J 7 bases short, with 10 bases between.